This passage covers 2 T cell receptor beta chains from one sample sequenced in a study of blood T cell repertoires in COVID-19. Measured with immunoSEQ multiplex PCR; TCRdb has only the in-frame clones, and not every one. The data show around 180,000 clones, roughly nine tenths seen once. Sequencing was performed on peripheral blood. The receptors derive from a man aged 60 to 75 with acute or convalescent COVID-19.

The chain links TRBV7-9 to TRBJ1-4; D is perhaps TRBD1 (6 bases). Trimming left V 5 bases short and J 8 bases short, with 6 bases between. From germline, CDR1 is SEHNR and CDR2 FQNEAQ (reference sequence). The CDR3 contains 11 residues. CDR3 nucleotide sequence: TGTGCCAGCAGCCAGGGGGAAAAACTGTTTTTT. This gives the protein CASSQGEKLFF.

The chain's CDR3 is CASSLLGAAYGYTF. The CDR3 nucleotides read TGTGCCAGCAGCCTGCTGGGGGCAGCCTATGGCTACACCTTC. This chain links TRBV9 with TRBJ1-2, with D possibly being TRBD1 (6 bases). Per the germline V gene, CDR1 is SGDLS and CDR2 is YYNGEE. The CDR3 spans 14 residues. Between the trimmed V and J ends, which lost 4 bases and 4 bases, there was a span of 14 bases.